This T cell receptor (beta chain) appears in the sequencing data of a study of T cells in Graves' hyperthyroidism and ophthalmopathy. This clonotype was seen ten or more times. CDR1 and CDR2 (germline): ENHRY, SYGVKD. This CDR3 contains 13 residues. The V end lost 3 bases, the J end lost 6 bases, and 12 bases lay between the germline ends. Amplification of TCR beta CDR3 regions was performed using RNA transcripts as template. A first-round RT-PCR of the TCR CDR3 used the HTBI primer set. MiXCR was run by TCRdb on the multiplex PCR reads, yielding one entry per CDR3 protein. The sample shows more than 500,000 distinct CDR3 sequences, around 15% of them seen only once.

The sequenced sample consisted of blood. The chain is built from TRBV10-3 and TRBJ2-7, with D possibly being TRBD2 (6 bases). This receptor was obtained from a woman in her 30s with Graves' ophthalmopathy. The CDR3 bases are TGTGCCATCAGTGACGGGCAGGGAGGCGAGCAGTACTTC. Its protein is CAISDGQGGEQYF.